This TCR beta chain was profiled in a study of T cells in localized non-small cell lung cancer (dated by TCRdb to 2020 to 2021). Regarding the complete study: The study examined T cell repertoires in roughly 240 patients with early-stage NSCLC and compared tumors with uninvolved tumor-adjacent lungs. Of the NSCLC patients, fewer than 150 were male and around 99 were female, and the mean age was about 69 years. The cohort comprised some 240 treatment-naïve NSCLC patients with resected, localized lung tumors. Results the study describes overall, beyond this receptor: Because the study design was exploratory, TCR variables were selected using unadjusted p-values without false-discovery rate correction. Multi-region tumor sequencing was not performed, so intratumor heterogeneity could not be excluded. The highest T cell clonality was observed in uninvolved tumor-adjacent lung, where clonality exceeded that of tumor, suggesting that antigenic responses were more focused in uninvolved tumor-adjacent lung. A median of 57 of the top 100 tumor clones turned up in the paired uninvolved adjacent lung, and some 27 of those clones also ranked among the top 100 of that same adjacent lung. Higher blood T cell density associated with longer overall survival, while higher adjacent-lung clonality associated with shorter survival.

A remark on this clone: Its antigen target is currently unknown. No per-base quality is available; no much larger clone lies one base away.

TCR beta CDR3 regions were sequenced from DNA using the immunoSEQ Assay. Under the source paper's analysis protocol: To compute T cell density, TCR beta template counts were normalized to usable DNA, which was estimated by amplifying housekeeping genes. The preseqR package was used to estimate richness by extrapolating to 400,000 templates for PBMC samples and to 120,000 templates for tissue samples. Clonality was calculated as one minus Pielou's evenness. Tissue-enriched TCRs were identified through differential abundance testing performed on productive amino-acid clonotypes, with a minimum total count of 5 and an alpha of 0.1. The Jaccard Index and the Morisita Overlap Index were used to measure how much the repertoires overlapped between compartments. GLIPH clustered TCR beta CDR3s with public tetramer-defined viral CDR3s; viral motifs required at least three viral sequences plus V-gene enrichment. TCRdb limited this immuneACCESS table to in-frame rearrangements with V and J called. A share of clones is missing; checked studies link under half to unresolved V genes, and the rest is unexplained. The V and J calls and clone size were taken over from that table, and D and trimming were inferred from the DNA. Recorded for this sample are roughly 67,000 clones; 70% to 90% of them occurred a single time. The ten largest make up roughly 14% of the sample.

At diagnosis, peripheral blood, uninvolved tumor-adjacent lung and tumor were collected and were preserved as a mix of fresh-frozen and FFPE material. For TCR repertoire profiling, the blood samples were analyzed as peripheral blood mononuclear cells. As encoded in the germline V gene, CDR1 is SQVTM while CDR2 is ANQGSEA. V ends up 6 bases short and J 1 base short, with an unmatched junction base count of 9. Counted from cysteine to phenylalanine, this CDR3 has 14 amino acids. The DNA shown is the 42-base CDR3, in frame from base 1. The V gene is TRBV29-1 and the J gene is TRBJ2-7; TRBD1 aligns with 7 central bases. This specimen consisted of peripheral blood, obtained before any cancer treatment. The origin of this receptor is a female donor over 55 with stage I lung adenocarcinoma. In nucleotides, the sequence is TGCAGCGTGATACGGACAGGAAAATCCTACGAGCAGTACTTC. This sequence encodes CSVIRTGKSYEQYF.